The next 11 T cell receptor beta chains were all read from a single sample in a study of patients and donors after allogeneic stem cell transplantation. MiXCR, applied by TCRdb to the RT-PCR reads, yields one record per CDR3 protein. This table holds hundreds of thousands of distinct CDR3 sequences, 16% found once. Sequencing was performed on blood, either unsorted or a sorted T cell fraction (not recorded which). The receptor set was obtained from a human donor who was either an allogeneic HSCT recipient or a stem cell or donor lymphocyte infusion donor (not recorded which). It is not recorded whose cells these are; they may come from a transplant donor.

This clonotype was counted only a few times. This chain joins TRBV6-2 or TRBV6-3 and TRBJ1-5; a possible D gene is TRBD1 (6 bases). The germline V gene has CDR1 MNHEY and CDR2 SVGEGT. V was trimmed by 2 bases and J by 0 bases, leaving 11 bases between them. The CDR3 covers 16 residues. The CDR3 nucleotides are TGTGCCAGCAGTTACGAACTACAGGGTAGCAATCAGCCCCAGCATTTT. The encoded protein is CASSYELQGSNQPQHF.

This clonotype has just a few counts. J is TRBJ2-1 and V is TRBV6-1; the D gene is possibly TRBD1 (5 bases). The germline V and J ends were trimmed by 2 bases and 2 bases, with 7 bases remaining between them. Germline CDR1 MNHNS, CDR2 SASEGT. The CDR3 has 14 amino acids. CDR3 bases: TGTGCCAGCAGTGAAAGGGGTCCCTACAATGAGCAGTTCTTC. Protein: CASSERGPYNEQFF.

The J gene is TRBJ2-1, the V gene TRBV6-1, with no clear D. The germline V and J ends were trimmed by 2 bases and 8 bases, with 13 bases remaining between them. The CDR3 sequence is 14 residues long. The germline V gene has CDR1 MNHNS and CDR2 SASEGT. The DNA of the CDR3 is TGTGCCAGCAGTGAAACTGTCCAGGTGTATGAGCAGTTCTTC. Translated, it gives CASSETVQVYEQFF.

DNA of the CDR3: TGTGCCAGCAGCTCCCTTAGCGGGAGCTGGGTTGATGAGCAGTTCTTC. This translates into CASSSLSGSWVDEQFF. This chain uses TRBV7-9 with TRBJ2-1; 9 bases line up with TRBD2. Trimming took 4 bases from V and 8 from J; bases not matched to a gene: 12. This CDR3 is built from 16 residues. The germline CDR1 and CDR2 sequences are SEHNR and FQNEAQ (reference sequence).

V is TRBV5-1 and J is TRBJ2-1; 8 bases are shared with TRBD1. CDR3 length: 15 amino acids. V was clipped by 4 bases and J by 0 bases; unmatched bases: 3. Germline V gene lookup returns CDR1 SGHRS and CDR2 YFSETQ. The CDR3 coding sequence is TGCGCCAGCAGCGGGACAGGACTCTCCTACAATGAGCAGTTCTTC. Protein sequence: CASSGTGLSYNEQFF.

V gene TRBV20-1 combines with J gene TRBJ2-2; perhaps D is TRBD1 or TRBD2 (5 bases each). In germline, CDR1 is DFQATT, CDR2 SNEGSKA (reference sequence). The germline V and J ends were trimmed by 3 bases and 4 bases, with 21 bases remaining between them. CDR3 size: 17 residues. The CDR3 DNA follows: TGCAGTGCTAGTGGGTTGAGGGACCTTGGTATCACCGGGGAGCTGTTTTTT. It yields the protein CSASGLRDLGITGELFF.

This clonotype was observed a handful of times. CDR3 bases: TGTGCCAGCAGCTTAGACTCTAGCGGGGCAATTTTGGATACGCAGTATTTT. Protein: CASSLDSSGAILDTQYF. The chain joins TRBV11-1 to TRBJ2-3; 9 bases agree with TRBD2. V was clipped by 1 base and J by 6 bases; unmatched bases: 11. CDR3 length equals 17 residues. From germline, CDR1 is SGHAT and CDR2 FQDESV (reference sequence).

This clonotype showed up many times. The CDR3 nucleotides are TGTGCCAGCAGGGACCGGGACTTTAATCAGCCCCAGCATTTT. It codes for CASRDRDFNQPQHF. The chain couples TRBV12-3 or TRBV12-4 to TRBJ1-5; a possible D gene is TRBD1 (5 bases). CDR3 length: 14 amino acids. Trimming removed 6 bases at V and 4 bases at J, with 13 bases between.

This chain connects TRBV27 to TRBJ2-5; 8 nucleotides align to TRBD2. This CDR3 region has 21 residues. CDR1 is MNHEY, CDR2 SMNVEV, per germline (reference sequence). After removal of 1 base from V and 1 base from J, the junction contained 20 bases not matched to a gene. In nucleotides, the CDR3 is TGTGCCAGCAGTTTATGGTCGGTGGGGCTGGGCGGGAGGTCGGGCCAAGAGACCCAGTACTTC. Protein product: CASSLWSVGLGGRSGQETQYF.

The chain has TRBV28 and TRBJ1-1; weak D call: TRBD1 (5 bases). V lost 6 bases and J 0 bases, leaving 11 bases between the germline ends. Germline CDR1 and CDR2: MDHEN and SYDVKM. CDR3 length equals 14 residues. The CDR3 sequence is CASSHRSMNTEAFF. DNA for the CDR3: TGTGCCAGCAGCCACAGGTCTATGAACACTGAAGCTTTCTTT. Full variable domain (outside the CDR3, taken from reference TRBV28 and TRBJ1-1): DVKVTQSSRYLVKRTGEKVFLECVQDMDHENMFWYRQDPGLGLRLIYFSYDVKMKEKGDIPEGYSVSREKKERFSLILESASTNQTSMYLCASSHRSMNTEAFFGQGTRLTVV.

The chain has TRBV29-1 and TRBJ2-7; possibly TRBD1 for D (5 bases). Germline CDR1 reads SQVTM; CDR2 reads ANQGSEA. V was pared by 4 bases and J by 9 bases, with 16 bases between. The CDR3 covers 12 residues. The chain's CDR3 is CSVAFRVSGQYF. The CDR3 nucleotides are TGCAGCGTTGCCTTCAGGGTGTCAGGGCAGTACTTC.